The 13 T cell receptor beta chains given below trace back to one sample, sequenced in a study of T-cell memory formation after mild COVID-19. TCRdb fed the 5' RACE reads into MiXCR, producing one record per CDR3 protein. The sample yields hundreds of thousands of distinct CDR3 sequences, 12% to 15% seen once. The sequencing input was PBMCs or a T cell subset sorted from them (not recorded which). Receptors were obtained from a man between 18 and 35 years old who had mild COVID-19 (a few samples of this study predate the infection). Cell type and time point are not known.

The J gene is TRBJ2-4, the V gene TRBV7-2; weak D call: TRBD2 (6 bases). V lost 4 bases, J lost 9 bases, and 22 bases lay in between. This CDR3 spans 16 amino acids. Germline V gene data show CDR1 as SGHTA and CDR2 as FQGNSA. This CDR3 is CASSYIGGGIMSIQYF. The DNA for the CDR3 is TGTGCCAGCAGCTACATCGGGGGTGGCATTATGTCCATTCAGTACTTC. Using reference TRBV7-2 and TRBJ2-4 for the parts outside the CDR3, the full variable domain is GAGVSQSPSNKVTEKGKDVELRCDPISGHTALYWYRQSLGQGLEFLIYFQGNSAPDKSGLPSDRFSAERTGGSVSTLTIQRTQQEDSAVYLCASSYIGGGIMSIQYFGAGTRLSVL.

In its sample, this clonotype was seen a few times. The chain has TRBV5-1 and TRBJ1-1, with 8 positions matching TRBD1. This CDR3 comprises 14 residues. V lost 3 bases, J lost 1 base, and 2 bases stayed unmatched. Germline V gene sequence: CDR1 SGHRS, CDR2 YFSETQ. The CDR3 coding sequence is TGCGCCAGCAGCTCGACAGGGGAGAACACTGAAGCTTTCTTT. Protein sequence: CASSSTGENTEAFF.

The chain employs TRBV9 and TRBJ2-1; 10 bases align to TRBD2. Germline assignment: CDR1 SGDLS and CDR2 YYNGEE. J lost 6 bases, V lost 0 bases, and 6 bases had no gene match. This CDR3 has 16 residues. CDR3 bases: TGTGCCAGCAGCGTAGGAAATAGCGGGGGGAGCAATGAGCAGTTCTTC. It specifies CASSVGNSGGSNEQFF. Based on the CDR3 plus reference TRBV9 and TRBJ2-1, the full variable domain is DSGVTQTPKHLITATGQRVTLRCSPRSGDLSVYWYQQSLDQGLQFLIQYYNGEERAKGNILERFSAQQFPDLHSELNLSSLELGDSALYFCASSVGNSGGSNEQFFGPGTRLTVL.

The CDR3 DNA reads as TGCGCCAGCAGCCAAGTTGCTGCTGCGAGGGGGGGCCCAGATACGCAGTATTTT. This gives the protein CASSQVAAARGGPDTQYF. The chain has TRBV4-3 and TRBJ2-3; D is possibly TRBD2 (7 bases). The CDR3 extends over 18 amino acids. Trimming removed 1 base from V and 4 bases from J, with 21 bases in between. Germline V gene data show CDR1 as LGHNA and CDR2 as YSLEER.

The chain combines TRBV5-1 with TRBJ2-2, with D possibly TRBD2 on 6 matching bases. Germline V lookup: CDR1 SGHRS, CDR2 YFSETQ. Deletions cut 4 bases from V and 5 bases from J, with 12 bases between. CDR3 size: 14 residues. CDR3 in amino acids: CASSRTGGTGELFF. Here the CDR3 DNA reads TGCGCCAGCAGCAGGACTGGGGGGACCGGGGAGCTGTTTTTT. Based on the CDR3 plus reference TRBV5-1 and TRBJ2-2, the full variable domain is KAGVTQTPRYLIKTRGQQVTLSCSPISGHRSVSWYQQTPGQGLQFLFEYFSETQRNKGNFPGRFSGRQFSNSRSEMNVSTLELGDSALYLCASSRTGGTGELFFGEGSRLTVL.

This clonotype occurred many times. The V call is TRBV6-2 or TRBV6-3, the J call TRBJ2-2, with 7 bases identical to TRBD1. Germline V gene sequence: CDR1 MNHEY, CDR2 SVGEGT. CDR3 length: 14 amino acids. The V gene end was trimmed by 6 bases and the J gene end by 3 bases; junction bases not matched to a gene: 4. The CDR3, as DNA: TGTGCCAGCAGAGGGCAGGGGGACACCGGGGAGCTGTTTTTT. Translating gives CASRGQGDTGELFF.

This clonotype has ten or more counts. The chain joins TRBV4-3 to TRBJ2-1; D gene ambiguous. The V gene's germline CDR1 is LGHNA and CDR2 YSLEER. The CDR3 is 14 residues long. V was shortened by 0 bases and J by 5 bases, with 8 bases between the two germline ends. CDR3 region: CASSQDLGDNEQFF. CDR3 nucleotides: TGCGCCAGCAGCCAAGATCTCGGTGACAATGAGCAGTTCTTC.

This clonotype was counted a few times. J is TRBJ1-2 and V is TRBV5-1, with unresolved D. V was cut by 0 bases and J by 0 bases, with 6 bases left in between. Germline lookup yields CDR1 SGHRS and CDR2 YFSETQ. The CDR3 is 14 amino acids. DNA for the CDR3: TGCGCCAGCAGCTTGGAACAGCCTAACTATGGCTACACCTTC. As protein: CASSLEQPNYGYTF.

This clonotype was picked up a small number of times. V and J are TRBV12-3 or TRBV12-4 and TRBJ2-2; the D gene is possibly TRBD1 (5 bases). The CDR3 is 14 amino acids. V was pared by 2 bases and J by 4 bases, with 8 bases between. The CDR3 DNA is TGTGCCAGCAGTTTAAAGGGGCTCACCGGGGAGCTGTTTTTT. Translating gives CASSLKGLTGELFF.

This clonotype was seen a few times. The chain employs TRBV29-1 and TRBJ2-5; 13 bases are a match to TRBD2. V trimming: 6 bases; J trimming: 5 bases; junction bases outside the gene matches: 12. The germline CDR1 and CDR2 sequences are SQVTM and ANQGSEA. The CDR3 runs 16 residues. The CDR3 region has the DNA TGCAGCGTAAGACTAGCGGGGGGCCCCAGGGGGGAGACCCAGTACTTC. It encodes CSVRLAGGPRGETQYF. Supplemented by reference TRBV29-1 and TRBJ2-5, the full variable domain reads SAVISQKPSRDICQRGTSLTIQCQVDSQVTMMFWYRQQPGQSLTLIATANQGSEATYESGFVIDKFPISRPNLTFSTLTVSNMSPEDSSIYLCSVRLAGGPRGETQYFGPGTRLLVL.

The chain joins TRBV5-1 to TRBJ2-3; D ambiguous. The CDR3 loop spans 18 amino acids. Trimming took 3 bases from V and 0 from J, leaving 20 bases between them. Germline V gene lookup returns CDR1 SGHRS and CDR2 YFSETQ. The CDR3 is CASSWQLGRRTSTDTQYF. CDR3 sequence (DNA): TGCGCCAGCAGCTGGCAGTTAGGACGGCGAACTAGCACAGATACGCAGTATTTT.

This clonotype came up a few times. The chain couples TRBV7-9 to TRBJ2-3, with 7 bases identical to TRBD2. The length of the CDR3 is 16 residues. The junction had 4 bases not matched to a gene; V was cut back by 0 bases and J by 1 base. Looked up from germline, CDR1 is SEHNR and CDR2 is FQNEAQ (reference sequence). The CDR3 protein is CASSLAGGLGTDTQYF. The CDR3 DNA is TGTGCCAGCAGCTTAGCGGGCGGACTAGGCACAGATACGCAGTATTTT.

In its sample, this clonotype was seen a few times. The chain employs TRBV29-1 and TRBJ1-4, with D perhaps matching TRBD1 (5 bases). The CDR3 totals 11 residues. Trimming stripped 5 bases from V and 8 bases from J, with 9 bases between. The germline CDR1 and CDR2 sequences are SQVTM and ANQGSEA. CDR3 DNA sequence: TGCAGCGTTCTAGGGGTGGAAAAACTGTTTTTT. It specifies CSVLGVEKLFF.